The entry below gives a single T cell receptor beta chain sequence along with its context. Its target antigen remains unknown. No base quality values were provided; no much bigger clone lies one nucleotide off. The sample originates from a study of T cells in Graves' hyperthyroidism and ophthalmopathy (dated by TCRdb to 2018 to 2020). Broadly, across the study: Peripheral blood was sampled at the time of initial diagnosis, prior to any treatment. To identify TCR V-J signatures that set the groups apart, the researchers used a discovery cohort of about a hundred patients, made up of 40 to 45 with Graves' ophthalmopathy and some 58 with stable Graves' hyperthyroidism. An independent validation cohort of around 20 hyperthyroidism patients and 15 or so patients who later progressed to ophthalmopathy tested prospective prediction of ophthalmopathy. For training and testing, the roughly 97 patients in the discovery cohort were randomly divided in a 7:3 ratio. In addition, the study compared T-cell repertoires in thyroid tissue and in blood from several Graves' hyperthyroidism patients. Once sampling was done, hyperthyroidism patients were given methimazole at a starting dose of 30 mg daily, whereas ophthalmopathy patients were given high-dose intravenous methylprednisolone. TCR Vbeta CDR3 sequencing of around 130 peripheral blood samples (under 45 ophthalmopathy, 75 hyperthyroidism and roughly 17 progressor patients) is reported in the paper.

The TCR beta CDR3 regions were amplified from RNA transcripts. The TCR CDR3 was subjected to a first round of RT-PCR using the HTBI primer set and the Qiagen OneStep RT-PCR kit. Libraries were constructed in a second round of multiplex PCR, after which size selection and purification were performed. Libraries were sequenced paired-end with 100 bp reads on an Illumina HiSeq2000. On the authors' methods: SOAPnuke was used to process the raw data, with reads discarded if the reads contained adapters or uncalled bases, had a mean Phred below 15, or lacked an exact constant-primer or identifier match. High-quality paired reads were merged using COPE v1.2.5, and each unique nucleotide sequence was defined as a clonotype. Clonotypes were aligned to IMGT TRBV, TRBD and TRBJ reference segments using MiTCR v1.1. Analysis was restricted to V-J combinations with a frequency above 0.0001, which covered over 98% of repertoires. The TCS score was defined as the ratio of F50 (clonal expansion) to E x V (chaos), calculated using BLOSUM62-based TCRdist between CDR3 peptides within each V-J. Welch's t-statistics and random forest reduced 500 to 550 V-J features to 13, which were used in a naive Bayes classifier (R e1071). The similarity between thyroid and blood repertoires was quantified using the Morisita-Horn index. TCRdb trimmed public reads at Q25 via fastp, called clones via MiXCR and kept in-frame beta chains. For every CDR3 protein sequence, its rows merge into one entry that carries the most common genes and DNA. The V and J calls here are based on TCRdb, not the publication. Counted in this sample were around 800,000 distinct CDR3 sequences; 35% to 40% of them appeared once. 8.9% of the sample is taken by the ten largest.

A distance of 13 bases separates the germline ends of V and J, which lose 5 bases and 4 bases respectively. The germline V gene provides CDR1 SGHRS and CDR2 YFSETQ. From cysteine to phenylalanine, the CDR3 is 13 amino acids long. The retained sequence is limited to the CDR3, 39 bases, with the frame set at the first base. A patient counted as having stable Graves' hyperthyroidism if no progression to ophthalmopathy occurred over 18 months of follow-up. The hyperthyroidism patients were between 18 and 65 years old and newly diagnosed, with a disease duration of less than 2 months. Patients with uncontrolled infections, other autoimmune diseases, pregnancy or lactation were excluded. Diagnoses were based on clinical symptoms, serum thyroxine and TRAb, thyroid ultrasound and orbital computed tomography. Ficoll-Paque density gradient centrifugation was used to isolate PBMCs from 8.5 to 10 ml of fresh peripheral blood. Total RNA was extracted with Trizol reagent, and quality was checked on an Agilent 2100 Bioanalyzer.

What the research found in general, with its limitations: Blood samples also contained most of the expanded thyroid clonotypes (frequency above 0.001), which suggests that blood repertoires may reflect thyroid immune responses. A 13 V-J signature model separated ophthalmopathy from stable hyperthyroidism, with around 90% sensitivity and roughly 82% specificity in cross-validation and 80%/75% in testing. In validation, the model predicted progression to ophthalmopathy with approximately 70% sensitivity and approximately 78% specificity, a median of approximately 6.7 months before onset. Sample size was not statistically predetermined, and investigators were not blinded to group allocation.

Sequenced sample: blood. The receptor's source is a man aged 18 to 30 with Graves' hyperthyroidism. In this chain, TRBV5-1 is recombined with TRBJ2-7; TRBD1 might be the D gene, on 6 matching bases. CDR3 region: CASRDSPSYEQYF. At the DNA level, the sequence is TGCGCCAGCAGGGACAGCCCCAGTTACGAGCAGTACTTC.